The T cell receptor (beta chain) described here comes from a study of shared clonotypes between healthy human individuals. Points from the study as a whole: Only a few donors were included, so the genetic and exposure-history diversity represented was limited.

Details on this clone: Its matching antigen is unknown.

Genomic DNA of unsorted samples came from tens of millions of PBMCs. Assay: immunoSEQ multiplex PCR; the TCRdb copy retains only in-frame clones and omits some. The sample yields 450,000 to 500,000 clones, approximately 80% seen once. CDR3 length equals 19 residues. J lost 1 base, V lost 0 bases, and 13 bases had no gene match. Germline loops: CDR1 MGHRA, CDR2 YSYEKL. This clonotype originated in a woman aged 40-49 years in good health. Some clones in this sample may be carry-over from other donors' samples. This chain links TRBV4-1 with TRBJ2-7; 9 bases map to TRBD2. Source material: PBMCs. The chain's CDR3 is CASSQEAQSGRMLSYEQYF. The CDR3 bases are TGCGCCAGCAGCCAAGAGGCCCAGAGCGGGAGGATGCTTTCCTACGAGCAGTACTTC.